This T cell receptor (beta chain) derives from a study of cytomegalovirus exposure and HLA in healthy donors (dated by TCRdb to the late 2010s). About the investigation overall: According to a later analysis, the 120 or so validation repertoires were produced on the same platform as the approximately 600 repertoires of the first cohort. The study aimed to test whether cataloging public T cell receptors could reveal signatures of past pathogen exposure. In addition to the first cohort of 650 to 750 subjects, a separate validation cohort of over 90 different subjects was used. The study combined high-throughput TCR immunosequencing, statistical association of individual TCRs with disease status, and machine learning to predict cytomegalovirus infection status. What the study reported, not specific to this receptor: A few of the identified cytomegalovirus-associated TCR beta chains were confirmed in vitro to be specific for cytomegalovirus antigens. A later analysis found that TCRs clustered in the first cohort also tended to co-occur in the 120 validation repertoires, with 94% of cluster scores above 0. According to the authors, the approach could potentially be generalized to other disease states and immunological phenotypes. A later analysis had no HLA typing for the validation cohort, so co-occurrence there was scored across all 120 or so repertoires. Most TCR sequences were observed very rarely across donors, whereas some public TCRs were present in many individuals. The study gave a list of some 150 TCR beta chains associated with cytomegalovirus. The classifier was reported to diagnose cytomegalovirus status with high specificity and sensitivity in both the original cohort and the validation cohort.

Receptor amplification or capture employed the immunoSEQ multiplex PCR assay. In the original analysis: A statistical classification framework was developed to diagnose cytomegalovirus status using the catalog of TCR beta chain sequences. The immuneACCESS repertoire file appears here via TCRdb, limited to in-frame rearrangements. These files lack a portion of the clones; in checked studies, under half of the deficit traces to unresolved V genes, and the cause of the others is not known. That table supplies the V and J calls and clone size; D and trimming were determined from the DNA. This sample gives about 360,000 clones in total; 86% of them show up just once. In total, the top ten clones hold around 0.8% of the sample. The CDR3 goes from the cysteine to the phenylalanine over 14 residues. The CDR3 DNA has 42 bases and is translated from base 1. Taken from the germline V gene, the CDR1 and CDR2 loops are SGDLS and YYNGEE. V lost 2 bases and J lost 2 bases, and the count of bases not matched to a germline gene is 2.

This clone was seen ten or more times. This clone's antigen is unknown. No base quality information exists; no much larger clone differs at one position. Other DNA sequences in the sample encode the same CDR3. Separate from the approximately 670-subject first cohort, the validation cohort of about 130 subjects was the group to which the donors belonged. The sequence joins TRBV9 to TRBJ2-7, and 9 junction bases match TRBD2. The sequencing sample was made of PBMCs. The TCR sequence derives from a woman in her late teens or twenties in good health and CMV-seronegative. The sequenced DNA is TGTGCCAGCAGCGTGACTAGCGGCCCCTACGAGCAGTACTTC. This codes for CASSVTSGPYEQYF.